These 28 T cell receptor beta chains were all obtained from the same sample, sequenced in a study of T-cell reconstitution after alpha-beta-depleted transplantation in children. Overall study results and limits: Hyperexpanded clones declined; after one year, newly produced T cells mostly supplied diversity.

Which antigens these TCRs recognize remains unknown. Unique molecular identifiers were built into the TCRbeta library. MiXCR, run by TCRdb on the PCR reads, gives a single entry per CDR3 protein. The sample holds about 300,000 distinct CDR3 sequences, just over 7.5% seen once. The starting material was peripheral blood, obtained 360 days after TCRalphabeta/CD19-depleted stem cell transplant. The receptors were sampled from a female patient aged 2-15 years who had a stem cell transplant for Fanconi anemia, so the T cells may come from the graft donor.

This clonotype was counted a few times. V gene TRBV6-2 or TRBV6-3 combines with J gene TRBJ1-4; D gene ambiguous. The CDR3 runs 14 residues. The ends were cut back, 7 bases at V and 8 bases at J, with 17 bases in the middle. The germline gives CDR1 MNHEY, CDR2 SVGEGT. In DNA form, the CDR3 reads TGTGCCAGCAAGCTAACGAAATTGGCGGAAAAACTGTTTTTT. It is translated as CASKLTKLAEKLFF.

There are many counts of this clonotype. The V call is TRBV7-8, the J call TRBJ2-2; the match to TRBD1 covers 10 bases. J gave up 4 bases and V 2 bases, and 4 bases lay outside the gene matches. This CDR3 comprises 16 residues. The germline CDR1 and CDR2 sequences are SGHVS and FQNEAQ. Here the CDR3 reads CASSLQRTGGTGELFF. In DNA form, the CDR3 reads TGTGCCAGCAGCTTACAACGGACAGGGGGCACCGGGGAGCTGTTTTTT. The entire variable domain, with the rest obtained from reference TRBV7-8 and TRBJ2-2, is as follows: GAGVSQSPRYKVAKRGQDVALRCDPISGHVSLFWYQQALGQGPEFLTYFQNEAQLDKSGLPSDRFFAERPEGSVSTLKIQRTQQEDSAVYLCASSLQRTGGTGELFFGEGSRLTVL.

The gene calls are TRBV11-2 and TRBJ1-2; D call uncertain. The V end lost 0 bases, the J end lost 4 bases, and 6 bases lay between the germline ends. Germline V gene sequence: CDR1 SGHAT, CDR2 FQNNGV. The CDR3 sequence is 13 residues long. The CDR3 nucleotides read TGTGCCAGCAGCTTAGACAGCGTCTATGGCTACACCTTC. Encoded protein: CASSLDSVYGYTF.

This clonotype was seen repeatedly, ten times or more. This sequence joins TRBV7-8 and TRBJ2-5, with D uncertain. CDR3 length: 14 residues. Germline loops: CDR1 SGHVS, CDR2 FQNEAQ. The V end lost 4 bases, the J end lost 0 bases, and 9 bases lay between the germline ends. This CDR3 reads CASSYNLNQETQYF. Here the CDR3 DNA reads TGTGCCAGCAGCTACAACTTAAACCAAGAGACCCAGTACTTC. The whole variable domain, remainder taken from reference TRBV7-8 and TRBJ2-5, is GAGVSQSPRYKVAKRGQDVALRCDPISGHVSLFWYQQALGQGPEFLTYFQNEAQLDKSGLPSDRFFAERPEGSVSTLKIQRTQQEDSAVYLCASSYNLNQETQYFGPGTRLLVL.

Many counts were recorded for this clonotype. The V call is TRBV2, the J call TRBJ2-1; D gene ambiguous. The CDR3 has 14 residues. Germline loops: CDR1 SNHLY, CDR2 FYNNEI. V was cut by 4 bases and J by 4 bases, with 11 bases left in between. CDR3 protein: CASSGRLDYNEQFF. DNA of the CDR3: TGTGCCAGCAGTGGCCGATTAGATTACAATGAGCAGTTCTTC.

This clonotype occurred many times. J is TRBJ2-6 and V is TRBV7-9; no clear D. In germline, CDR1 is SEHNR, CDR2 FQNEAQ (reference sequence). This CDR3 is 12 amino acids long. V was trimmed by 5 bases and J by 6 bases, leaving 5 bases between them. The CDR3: CASSLEANVLTF. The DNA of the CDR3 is TGTGCCAGCAGCCTTGAGGCCAACGTCCTGACTTTC.

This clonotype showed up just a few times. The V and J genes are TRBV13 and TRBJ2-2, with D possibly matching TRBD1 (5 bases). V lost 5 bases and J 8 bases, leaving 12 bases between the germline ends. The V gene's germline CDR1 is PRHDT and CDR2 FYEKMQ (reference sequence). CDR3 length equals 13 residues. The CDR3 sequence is CASSTSRTGELFF. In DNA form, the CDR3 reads TGTGCCAGCAGCACCTCCCGGACAGGGGAGCTGTTTTTT.

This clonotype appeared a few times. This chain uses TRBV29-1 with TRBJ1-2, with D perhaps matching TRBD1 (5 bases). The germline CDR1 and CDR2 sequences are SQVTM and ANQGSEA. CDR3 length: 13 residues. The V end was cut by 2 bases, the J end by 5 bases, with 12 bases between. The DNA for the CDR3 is TGCAGCGTTGAACGGGGCTTCGGGTATGGCTACACCTTC. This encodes CSVERGFGYGYTF.

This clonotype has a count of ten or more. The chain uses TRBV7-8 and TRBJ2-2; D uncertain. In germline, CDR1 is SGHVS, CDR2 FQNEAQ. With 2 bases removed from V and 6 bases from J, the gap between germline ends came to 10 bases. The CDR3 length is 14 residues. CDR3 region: CASSLQGLPGELFF. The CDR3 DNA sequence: TGTGCCAGCAGCTTACAAGGGTTACCCGGGGAGCTGTTTTTT.

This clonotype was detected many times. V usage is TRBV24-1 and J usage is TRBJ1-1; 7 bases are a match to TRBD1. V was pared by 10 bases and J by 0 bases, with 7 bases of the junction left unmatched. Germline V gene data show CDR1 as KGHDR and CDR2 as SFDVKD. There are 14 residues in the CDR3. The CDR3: CATAPGGMNTEAFF. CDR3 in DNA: TGTGCCACAGCGCCAGGGGGGATGAACACTGAAGCTTTCTTT.

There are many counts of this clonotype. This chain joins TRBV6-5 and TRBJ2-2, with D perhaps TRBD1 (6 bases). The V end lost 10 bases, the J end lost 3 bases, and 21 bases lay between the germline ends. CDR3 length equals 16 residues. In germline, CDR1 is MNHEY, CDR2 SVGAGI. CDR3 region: CATLPRQATHTGELFF. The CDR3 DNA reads TGTGCCACCCTCCCCCGACAGGCGACCCACACCGGGGAGCTGTTTTTT.

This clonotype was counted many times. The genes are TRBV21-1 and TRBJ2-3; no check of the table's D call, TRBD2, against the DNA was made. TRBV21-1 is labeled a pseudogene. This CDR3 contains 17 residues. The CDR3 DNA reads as TGTGCCAGCAGCAAGATAAGCTCCCGACCTAGCACAGATACGCAGTATTTT. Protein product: CASSKISSRPSTDTQYF.

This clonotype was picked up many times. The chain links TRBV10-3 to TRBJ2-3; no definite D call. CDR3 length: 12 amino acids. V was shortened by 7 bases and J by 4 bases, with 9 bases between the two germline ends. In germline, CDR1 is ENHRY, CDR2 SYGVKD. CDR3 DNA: TGTGCCATCAAGGACCGTCCAGATACGCAGTATTTT. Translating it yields CAIKDRPDTQYF.

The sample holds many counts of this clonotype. This CDR3 is CASTIIAGPYNEQFF. In nucleotides, the CDR3 is TGTGCCAGCACTATTATAGCGGGGCCCTACAATGAGCAGTTCTTC. The rearrangement links TRBV7-2 to TRBJ2-1; 8 bases are a match to TRBD2. The V gene's germline CDR1 is SGHTA and CDR2 FQGNSA. The junction had 7 bases not matched to a gene; V was cut back by 7 bases and J by 2 bases. The CDR3 contains 15 residues. Combining the CDR3 with reference TRBV7-2 and TRBJ2-1 gives the whole variable domain GAGVSQSPSNKVTEKGKDVELRCDPISGHTALYWYRQSLGQGLEFLIYFQGNSAPDKSGLPSDRFSAERTGGSVSTLTIQRTQQEDSAVYLCASTIIAGPYNEQFFGPGTRLTVL.

CDR3 amino acids: CASSHYSGTTPYEQYF. The CDR3 nucleotides read TGTGCCAGCAGCCACTACTCGGGGACTACGCCATACGAGCAGTACTTC. The chain links TRBV3-1 to TRBJ2-7; 7 bases are a match to TRBD2. Looked up from germline, CDR1 is LGHDT and CDR2 is YNNKEL (reference sequence). With 3 bases clipped from V and 4 bases from J, the junction kept 12 bases outside the gene matches. The CDR3 is 16 amino acids.

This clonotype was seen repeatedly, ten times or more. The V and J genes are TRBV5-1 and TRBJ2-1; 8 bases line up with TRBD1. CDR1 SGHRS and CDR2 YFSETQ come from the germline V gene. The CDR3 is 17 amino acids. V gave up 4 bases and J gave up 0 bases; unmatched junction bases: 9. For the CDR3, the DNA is TGCGCCAGCAGCCGAGGACAGGGAACGGGCTCCTACAATGAGCAGTTCTTC. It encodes CASSRGQGTGSYNEQFF.

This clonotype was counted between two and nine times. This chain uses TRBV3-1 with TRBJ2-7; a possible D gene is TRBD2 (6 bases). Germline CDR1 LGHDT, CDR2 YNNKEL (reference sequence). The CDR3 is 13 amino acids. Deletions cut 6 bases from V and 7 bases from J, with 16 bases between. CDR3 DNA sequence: TGTGCCAGCAGTGTGGGAGGTCTAAATGAGCAGTACTTC. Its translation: CASSVGGLNEQYF.

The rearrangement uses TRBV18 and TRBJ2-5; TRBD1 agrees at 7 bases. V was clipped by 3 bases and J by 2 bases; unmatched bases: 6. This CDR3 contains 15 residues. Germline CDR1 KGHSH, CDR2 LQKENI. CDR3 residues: CASSPQGGGQETQYF. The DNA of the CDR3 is TGTGCCAGCTCACCCCAAGGGGGCGGACAAGAGACCCAGTACTTC.

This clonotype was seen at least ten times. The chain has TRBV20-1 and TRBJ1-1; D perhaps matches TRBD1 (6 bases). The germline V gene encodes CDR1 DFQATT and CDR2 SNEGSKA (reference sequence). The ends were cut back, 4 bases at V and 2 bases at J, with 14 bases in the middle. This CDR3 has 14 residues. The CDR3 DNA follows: TGCAGTGCTAACAGGGCGGGGGATAACACTGAAGCTTTCTTT. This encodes CSANRAGDNTEAFF.

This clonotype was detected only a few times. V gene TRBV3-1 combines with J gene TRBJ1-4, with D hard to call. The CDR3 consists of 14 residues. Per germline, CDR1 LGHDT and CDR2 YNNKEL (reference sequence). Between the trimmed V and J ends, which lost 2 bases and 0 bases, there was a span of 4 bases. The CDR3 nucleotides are TGTGCCAGCAGCCAACGAGCAACTAATGAAAAACTGTTTTTT. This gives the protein CASSQRATNEKLFF.

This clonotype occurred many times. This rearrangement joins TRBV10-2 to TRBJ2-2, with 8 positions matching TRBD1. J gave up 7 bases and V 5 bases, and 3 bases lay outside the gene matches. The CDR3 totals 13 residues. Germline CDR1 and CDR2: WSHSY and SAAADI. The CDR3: CASSTGGGGELFF. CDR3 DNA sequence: TGCGCCAGCAGTACAGGGGGAGGCGGGGAGCTGTTTTTT.

CDR3 coding DNA: TGTGCCAGCAGCTTAGCGGGGGGCGACACAGATACGCAGTATTTT. It codes for CASSLAGGDTDTQYF. This sequence joins TRBV7-6 and TRBJ2-3; D is tentatively TRBD1 or TRBD2 (6 bases each). CDR3 length: 15 residues. V was pared by 0 bases and J by 2 bases, with 9 bases between. CDR1 and CDR2 from the germline V gene are SGHVS and FNYEAQ.

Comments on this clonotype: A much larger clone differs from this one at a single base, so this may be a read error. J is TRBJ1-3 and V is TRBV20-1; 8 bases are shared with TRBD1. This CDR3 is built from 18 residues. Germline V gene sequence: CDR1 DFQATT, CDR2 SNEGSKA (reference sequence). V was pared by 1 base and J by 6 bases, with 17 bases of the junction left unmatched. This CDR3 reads CSARVFYSRGRGPNTIYF. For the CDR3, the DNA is TGCAGTGCTAGAGTATTCTATTCGCGAGGCAGGGGGCCAAACACCATATATTTT.

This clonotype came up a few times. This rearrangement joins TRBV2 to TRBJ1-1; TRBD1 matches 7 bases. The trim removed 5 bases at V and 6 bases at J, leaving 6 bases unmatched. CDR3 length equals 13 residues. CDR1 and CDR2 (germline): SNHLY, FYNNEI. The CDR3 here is CASSSRGLAEAFF. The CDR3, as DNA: TGTGCCAGCAGTTCGAGGGGGCTCGCTGAAGCTTTCTTT.

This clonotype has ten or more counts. As DNA, the CDR3 is TGTGCCAGCACCAGGGGACGGTCTGAAGCTTTCTTT. Translating gives CASTRGRSEAFF. The chain recombines TRBV6-6 with TRBJ1-1; D may be TRBD1 (6 bases). There are 12 residues in the CDR3. Trimming took 7 bases from V and 6 from J, leaving 12 bases between them. Germline-derived CDR1 and CDR2 are MNHNY and SVGAGI (reference sequence).

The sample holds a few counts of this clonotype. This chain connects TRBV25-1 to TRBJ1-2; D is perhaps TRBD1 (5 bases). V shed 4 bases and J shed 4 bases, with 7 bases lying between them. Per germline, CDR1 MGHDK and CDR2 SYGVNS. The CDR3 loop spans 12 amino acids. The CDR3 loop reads CASSGGTYGYTF. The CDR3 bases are TGTGCCAGCAGTGGGGGGACCTATGGCTACACCTTC.

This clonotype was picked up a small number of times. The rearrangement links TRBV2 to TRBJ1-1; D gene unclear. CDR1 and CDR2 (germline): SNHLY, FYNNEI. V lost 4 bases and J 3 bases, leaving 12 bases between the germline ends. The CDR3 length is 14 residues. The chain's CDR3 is CASSGSMVDTEAFF. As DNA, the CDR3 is TGTGCCAGCAGTGGCTCTATGGTCGACACTGAAGCTTTCTTT.

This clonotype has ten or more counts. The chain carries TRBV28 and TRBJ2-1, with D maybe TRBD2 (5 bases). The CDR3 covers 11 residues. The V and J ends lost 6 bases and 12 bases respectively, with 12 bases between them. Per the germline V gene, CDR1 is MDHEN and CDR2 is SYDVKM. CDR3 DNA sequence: TGTGCCAGCAGAGAGAGGGTTTGGCAGTTCTTC. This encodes CASRERVWQFF. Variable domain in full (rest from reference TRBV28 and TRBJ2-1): DVKVTQSSRYLVKRTGEKVFLECVQDMDHENMFWYRQDPGLGLRLIYFSYDVKMKEKGDIPEGYSVSREKKERFSLILESASTNQTSMYLCASRERVWQFFGPGTRLTVL.